Below are 16 T cell receptor beta chains sequenced from a single sample in a study of CD8 T cells in ankylosing spondylitis. Findings and caveats of the study: For ankylosing spondylitis blood, a TCR beta motif of under ten highly homologous variants appeared characteristic.

These receptors have no known antigen. TCRdb analysed the 5' RACE reads with MiXCR anew, one entry per CDR3 protein. The data show hundreds of thousands of distinct CDR3 sequences, with roughly 12% seen just once and 0.45% to 0.6% held by the top ten. Sample: blood, either unsorted or a sorted T cell fraction (not recorded which). These receptors all come from a male donor with ankylosing spondylitis.

This clonotype has more than one count but fewer than ten. V gene TRBV29-1 combines with J gene TRBJ2-2; D possibly corresponds to TRBD1 (6 bases). Germline CDR1 reads SQVTM; CDR2 reads ANQGSEA. With 7 bases removed from V and 1 base from J, the gap between germline ends came to 10 bases. The CDR3 consists of 13 residues. CDR3 in DNA: TGCAGCGCCGGACAGATGAACACCGGGGAGCTGTTTTTT. Translating it yields CSAGQMNTGELFF.

This clonotype has a handful of counts. The rearrangement links TRBV28 to TRBJ2-5, with TRBD2 as a possible D gene (7 bases). Trimming left V 4 bases short and J 6 bases short, with 12 bases between. Per germline, CDR1 MDHEN and CDR2 SYDVKM. This CDR3 is 13 amino acids long. The CDR3 nucleotides read TGTGCCAGCAGTTGGGGGGGGCGAAAGACCCAGTACTTC. Translation: CASSWGGRKTQYF.

This clonotype was observed at least ten times. V and J are TRBV7-2 and TRBJ2-1, with TRBD2 matching over 7 bases. Germline trimming cut 5 bases from V and 8 bases from J; bases unmatched to any gene: 6. Germline CDR1 and CDR2: SGHTA and FQGNSA. The CDR3 has 13 residues. The CDR3 DNA follows: TGTGCCAGCAGCCCGACTAGCTTCCATGAGCAGTTCTTC. This translates into CASSPTSFHEQFF.

This clonotype occurred many times. V gene TRBV20-1 combines with J gene TRBJ1-1; maybe TRBD1 (6 bases). The CDR3 runs 12 residues. Germline V gene lookup returns CDR1 DFQATT and CDR2 SNEGSKA (reference sequence). Trimming removed 3 bases at V and 5 bases at J, with 10 bases between. The CDR3 reads CSASGDRTEAFF. Written as DNA, the CDR3 is TGCAGTGCTAGTGGAGACAGGACTGAAGCTTTCTTT.

This clonotype came up many times. This chain uses TRBV20-1 with TRBJ1-1; D remains unclear. V dropped 4 bases and J dropped 0 bases, with 9 bases sitting between them. Germline values: CDR1 DFQATT, CDR2 SNEGSKA (reference sequence). This CDR3 spans 13 amino acids. As DNA, the CDR3 is TGCAGTGCTATTCCGGATATGAACACTGAAGCTTTCTTT. Amino acids: CSAIPDMNTEAFF.

This clonotype was seen only a few times. The chain joins TRBV20-1 to TRBJ1-1, with D unclear. Germline CDR1 DFQATT, CDR2 SNEGSKA (reference sequence). This CDR3 contains 12 residues. V shed 0 bases and J shed 10 bases, with 12 bases lying between them. CDR3 amino acids: CSARETDGRAFF. For the CDR3, the DNA is TGCAGTGCTAGAGAGACGGACGGAAGAGCTTTCTTT.

At least ten counts were recorded for this clonotype. The V gene is TRBV10-3, the J gene TRBJ1-2; maybe TRBD1 (6 bases). The CDR3 is 14 residues long. Germline lookup yields CDR1 ENHRY and CDR2 SYGVKD. Between the trimmed V and J ends, which lost 0 bases and 7 bases, there was a span of 12 bases. The CDR3 region has the DNA TGTGCCATCAGTGAGTCATGGGACATCGGTGGCTACACCTTC. Protein: CAISESWDIGGYTF.

The chain carries TRBV7-9 and TRBJ1-4, with 11 bases that match TRBD1. V shed 8 bases, J shed 1 base, and the junction held 3 bases outside the gene matches. The length of the CDR3 is 15 residues. Germline lookup yields CDR1 SEHNR and CDR2 FQNEAQ (reference sequence). CDR3 nucleotides: TGTGCCAGCGGACAGGGGGCGATAACTAATGAAAAACTGTTTTTT. The encoded protein is CASGQGAITNEKLFF.

As to this clonotype: The junction shows a germline mismatch at one end, possibly a read error. The genes are TRBV20-1 and TRBJ2-7, with TRBD2 matching over 8 bases. This CDR3 comprises 11 residues. The germline V gene encodes CDR1 DFQATT and CDR2 SNEGSKA (reference sequence). In nucleotides, the CDR3 is TGCAGTGCTAGAGATGGAAGCGGGAGTTTCTTC. Amino acid sequence: CSARDGSGSFF.

This clonotype was detected a few times. The chain is built from TRBV7-2 and TRBJ2-7; D possibly corresponds to TRBD1 (6 bases). Deletions cut 3 bases from V and 6 bases from J, with 9 bases between. Germline CDR1 SGHTA, CDR2 FQGNSA. The length of the CDR3 is 12 residues. CDR3 in amino acids: CASSFTGIEQYF. The CDR3 DNA sequence: TGTGCCAGCAGCTTCACAGGGATCGAGCAGTACTTC.

The chain couples TRBV20-1 to TRBJ2-1; 9 bases fit TRBD2. The J segment lost 4 bases and the V segment lost 3 bases, leaving 10 bases of the junction unmatched. This CDR3 contains 16 residues. Looked up from germline, CDR1 is DFQATT and CDR2 is SNEGSKA (reference sequence). CDR3 bases: TGCAGTGCTAGGAATCCTAGCGGGATTCGGTACAATGAGCAGTTCTTC. It is translated as CSARNPSGIRYNEQFF.

This clonotype turned up a few times. The chain joins TRBV7-2 to TRBJ2-5, with 7 bases that match TRBD2. Germline CDR1 is SGHTA and CDR2 is FQGNSA. The CDR3 consists of 15 residues. Losses at the gene ends were 3 bases for V and 5 bases for J; bases not matched to a gene: 9. For the CDR3, the DNA is TGTGCCAGCAGCTTTCAGACTAGCATGGACGAGACCCAGTACTTC. Translating it yields CASSFQTSMDETQYF.

The V gene is TRBV20-1, the J gene TRBJ1-5, with 7 bases aligning to TRBD1. Germline-derived CDR1 and CDR2 are DFQATT and SNEGSKA (reference sequence). This CDR3 contains 15 residues. The V segment lost 5 bases and the J segment 3 bases; nucleotides outside the gene matches: 10. The CDR3 nucleotides are TGCAGTGCTGGGGACGAGGACAGGATCAATCAGCCCCAGCATTTT. It is translated as CSAGDEDRINQPQHF.

The gene calls are TRBV15 and TRBJ2-5; D unclear. Germline V lookup: CDR1 LNHNV, CDR2 YYDKDF (reference sequence). Trimming cost V 0 bases and J 0 bases, with 8 bases left between them. The CDR3 consists of 15 residues. In DNA, the CDR3 is TGTGCCACCAGCAGAGATCTTGAGTACCAAGAGACCCAGTACTTC. This codes for CATSRDLEYQETQYF.

V usage is TRBV6-2 or TRBV6-3 and J usage is TRBJ2-3; possible D gene TRBD2, 5 bases. There are 14 residues in the CDR3. The germline gives CDR1 MNHEY, CDR2 SVGEGT. Trimming shortened V by 2 bases and J by 9 bases, and 15 bases separated the two germline ends. The CDR3 DNA is TGTGCCAGCAGTTACCTTCGGGAAAGCCGGACGCAGTATTTT. Translated, it gives CASSYLRESRTQYF.

The sample holds a few counts of this clonotype. The chain recombines TRBV10-3 with TRBJ2-5; the match to TRBD2 covers 11 bases. This CDR3 spans 14 amino acids. CDR1 and CDR2 (germline): ENHRY, SYGVKD. V was pared by 8 bases and J by 6 bases, with 8 bases of the junction left unmatched. The CDR3 loop is CAIGGTSGGKTQYF. The CDR3 region has the DNA TGTGCCATCGGAGGGACTAGCGGTGGAAAGACCCAGTACTTC.